The rows below give T cell receptor beta chains drawn from one sample of a study of control samples from healthy donors and cancer patients. Sequencing was performed with immunoSEQ multiplex PCR; in TCRdb, only in-frame clones are kept and a portion is missing. The data hold about 120,000 clones, with 93% observed a single time. The sample comprised blood. These receptors originate from a man aged 25 to 40 in good health. The CDR3 runs from the conserved cysteine through the conserved F or W. D genes are given only for firm matches. Some rows mark clone size as missing; the rest say once, few, many or name a class of expanded clone.

v_call	j_call	clone_size	d_call	cdr3_nt	cdr3_aa
TRBV5-5	TRBJ1-1	-	TRBD1	TGTGCCAGCAGTTACAGGACAGGGATGAACACTGAAGCTTTCTTT	CASSYRTGMNTEAFF
TRBV3-1/TRBV3-2	TRBJ2-3	-	TRBD2	TGTGCCAGCAGCCAAAAAATGGGCGGGGGGCATAATAAGTATTTT	CASSQKMGGGHNKYF
TRBV1	TRBJ2-1	few	-	TGCACCAGCAGCCAAGAAGTTATCCCCGGGAAAGGGAGAGGGAATGAGCAGTTCTTC	CTSSQEVIPGKGRGNEQFF
TRBV7-2	TRBJ1-5	-	TRBD1	TGTGCCAGCAGCTTAGCAGGGGGCAGCAATCAGCCCCAGCATTTT	CASSLAGGSNQPQHF
TRBV18	TRBJ2-2	-	-	TGTGCCAGCTCCCTACAAGGGACGAACACCGGGGAGCTGTTTTTT	CASSLQGTNTGELFF
TRBV27	TRBJ1-1	-	-	TGTGCCAGCAGTTTGGGGACGTACGATGAAGCTTTCTTT	CASSLGTYDEAFF
TRBV6-5	TRBJ1-2	-	-	TGTGCCAGCAGGGGTGACGTCGGGGGCGGTGGCTACACCTTC	CASRGDVGGGGYTF
TRBV14	TRBJ2-5	-	-	TGTGCCAGCAGCCAAGGAGGGGGGGGGTTGGAGACCCAGTACTTC	CASSQGGGGLETQYF
TRBV19	TRBJ2-3	few	-	TGTGCCAGTAGTATAGATGGAGATACGCAGTATTTT	CASSIDGDTQYF
TRBV3-1/TRBV3-2	TRBJ1-4	-	-	TGTGCCAGCAGCCAAGGACGGGAGGGCATTGCAACTAATGAAAAACTGTTTTTT	CASSQGREGIATNEKLFF
TRBV14	TRBJ1-4	-	-	TGTGCCAGCAGCCCGACAGTTTGGGGTGAAAAACTGTTTTTT	CASSPTVWGEKLFF
TRBV28	TRBJ1-5	-	-	TGTGCCAGCAGTTCCCCCTTCGCCGCGGATGGCGATCAGCCCCAGCATTTT	CASSSPFAADGDQPQHF
TRBV5-8	TRBJ1-2	few	TRBD1	TGTGCCAGCAGCCTGCGGACAGGAGGCTACACCTTC	CASSLRTGGYTF
TRBV2	TRBJ1-1	-	-	TGTGCCAGCAGTGGAGGCAGAAACACTGAAGCTTTCTTT	CASSGGRNTEAFF
TRBV5-4	TRBJ1-5	-	TRBD1	TGTGCCAGCAGCCCGGGACCCGGGACAGCCTATAGCAATCAGCCCCAGCATTTT	CASSPGPGTAYSNQPQHF
TRBV5-1	TRBJ1-2	-	-	TGCGCCAGCAGCGCCCTAACAGGGACGAACTATGGCTACACCTTC	CASSALTGTNYGYTF
TRBV30	TRBJ1-2	-	-	TGTGCCTGGAGTCCCTCAGGAGGAAACTATGGCTACACCTTC	CAWSPSGGNYGYTF
TRBV5-1	TRBJ2-1	-	TRBD2	TGCGCCAGCAGCGGAGACGGGGGGGTCTCCTACAATGAGCAGTTCTTC	CASSGDGGVSYNEQFF
TRBV6-1	TRBJ1-3	once	-	TGTGCCAGCAGTGAGAGAGACAGGAGGGTTAGGTCGTTTGGAAACACCATATATTTT	CASSERDRRVRSFGNTIYF
TRBV2	TRBJ1-3	-	TRBD1	TGTGCCCAAATCCCCCGGGACAGGGGGTCTGGAAACACCATATATTTT	CAQIPRDRGSGNTIYF
TRBV30	TRBJ1-2	-	-	TGTGCCTGGAGGACGGACGGAAGGAGCTATGGCTACACCTTC	CAWRTDGRSYGYTF
TRBV19	TRBJ2-3	-	-	TGTGCCAGTAGTATGCCGGGAGAGGACGGCACAGATACGCAGTATTTT	CASSMPGEDGTDTQYF
TRBV13	TRBJ1-2	-	TRBD1	TGTGCCAGCAGCATGGAAAACTGGGACAGGCTGTACTATGGCTACACCTTC	CASSMENWDRLYYGYTF
TRBV25-1	TRBJ1-2	-	TRBD1	TGTGCCAGCAGTACGCAGGGGGGATTGGGCTACACCTTC	CASSTQGGLGYTF
TRBV7-9	TRBJ2-5	few	TRBD2	TGTGCCAGCAGCTTAGGAGCGGGGGGTTATCAAGAGACCCAGTACTTC	CASSLGAGGYQETQYF
TRBV6-4	TRBJ2-2	-	TRBD2	TGTGCCAGCTCCGGCGCGGGGGGCCAGGGCACCGGGGAGCTGTTTTTT	CASSGAGGQGTGELFF
TRBV7-9	TRBJ1-1	-	-	TGTGCCAGCAGCTTAGCTATCTCCGATGAAGCTTTCTTT	CASSLAISDEAFF